This T cell receptor (beta chain) was identified in a study of identical twins. Overall study results and limits: The study drew conclusions from cross-sectional statistical analysis, not from following the same donors. Where out-of-frame alpha sequences were twin-shared, they showed excess low generation probability. Cord blood beta clonotypes present at high abundance carried fewer insertions; no such pattern appeared in memory repertoires.

A few counts support this clonotype. Its antigen is not identified. Through template switching, a universal primer site was introduced, and the cDNA contained unique molecular identifiers. MiXCR was run by TCRdb on the 5' RACE reads, yielding one entry per CDR3 protein. The sample contains some 300,000 distinct CDR3 sequences, around an eighth of which appear only once. This CDR3 spans 14 amino acids. With 2 bases removed from V and 2 bases from J, the gap between germline ends came to 8 bases. CDR1 is SGHAT and CDR2 is FQNNGV in the germline V gene. These same records also appear under a second study, on yellow fever vaccine responses in identical twins.

The sequence was obtained from a woman between 18 and 29 years old in good health. Material: CD8+ T cells sorted from blood. This chain links TRBV11-2 with TRBJ2-3; D unclear. DNA of the CDR3: TGTGCCAGCAGCTTAACCAAGTACACAGATACGCAGTATTTT. Its protein product is CASSLTKYTDTQYF.